The 26 T cell receptor beta chains listed next were all sequenced from one sample in a study of long-term antiretroviral therapy in people with HIV. At survey level, the immunoSEQ assay was run in its v3.0 version. Only in-frame clones appear in the TCRdb table, and some are missing; sequencing was by immunoSEQ multiplex PCR. The repertoire includes about 13,000 clones, 65% to 85% of them detected once, and roughly an eighth sits in the top ten. The starting material was unsorted PBMCs, obtained 1.3 years after starting antiretroviral therapy. All receptors come from a woman under 30 with HIV.

The rearrangement uses TRBV29-1 and TRBJ2-1, with D possibly being TRBD1 (5 bases). Germline V gene data show CDR1 as SQVTM and CDR2 as ANQGSEA. Deletions cut 2 bases from V and 6 bases from J, with 14 bases between. The CDR3 runs to 14 residues. CDR3 coding DNA: TGCAGCGTTGAAAGGGGAACCCTCGCCAATGAGCAGTTCTTC. Encoded protein: CSVERGTLANEQFF.

The J gene is TRBJ2-3, the V gene TRBV7-6, with D uncertain. The CDR3 has 13 amino acids. V shed 1 base and J shed 3 bases, with 5 bases lying between them. CDR1 is SGHVS and CDR2 is FNYEAQ in the germline V gene. CDR3 nucleotides: TGTGCCAGCAGCTTAGGGGGAACAGATACGCAGTATTTT. It translates to CASSLGGTDTQYF.

The J gene is TRBJ1-4, the V gene TRBV5-6; D is unclear. This CDR3 spans 17 amino acids. Trimming stripped 2 bases from V and 0 bases from J, with 14 bases between. Germline CDR1 is SGHDT and CDR2 is YYEEEE. CDR3 residues: CASSLRTTATTNEKLFF. The CDR3 bases are TGTGCCAGCAGCTTACGGACTACAGCGACAACTAATGAAAAACTGTTTTTT.

The rearrangement links TRBV11-2 to TRBJ2-2, with 7 bases lining up with TRBD2. The CDR3 is 15 residues long. J was trimmed by 4 bases and V by 3 bases; bases with no gene match: 5. CDR1 SGHAT and CDR2 FQNNGV come from the germline V gene. The CDR3 loop is CASSLTGRITGELFF. The CDR3 DNA reads TGTGCCAGCAGCTTGACCGGGAGGATCACCGGGGAGCTGTTTTTT. Based on the CDR3 plus reference TRBV11-2 and TRBJ2-2, the full variable domain is EAGVAQSPRYKIIEKRQSVAFWCNPISGHATLYWYQQILGQGPKLLIQFQNNGVVDDSQLPKDRFSAERLKGVDSTLKIQPAKLEDSAVYLCASSLTGRITGELFFGEGSRLTVL.

This chain connects TRBV6-1 to TRBJ2-1; no definite D call. Trimming removed 7 bases from V and 8 bases from J, with 12 bases in between. This CDR3 is built from 12 residues. Germline V gene sequence: CDR1 MNHNS, CDR2 SASEGT. CDR3 sequence (DNA): TGTGCCAGCACGTCCCCAGTGGATGAGCAGTTCTTC. This encodes CASTSPVDEQFF.

The chain joins TRBV6-6 to TRBJ2-5; TRBD2 aligns across 9 bases. Losses at the gene ends were 6 bases for V and 2 bases for J; bases not matched to a gene: 4. Per germline, CDR1 MNHNY and CDR2 SVGAGI (reference sequence). The CDR3 sequence is 14 residues long. In DNA form, the CDR3 reads TGTGCCAGCAGACCTCTAGCGGGACAAGAGACCCAGTACTTC. Amino acids: CASRPLAGQETQYF.

The rearrangement uses TRBV5-1 and TRBJ2-3; the match to TRBD2 covers 7 bases. Germline trimming cut 6 bases from V and 0 bases from J; bases unmatched to any gene: 10. The V gene's germline CDR1 is SGHRS and CDR2 YFSETQ. The CDR3 has 16 amino acids. Here the CDR3 reads CASIPATSASTDTQYF. Written as DNA, the CDR3 is TGCGCCAGCATCCCGGCCACTAGCGCGAGCACAGATACGCAGTATTTT.

This CDR3 is CASSPTSGAYNEQFF. The CDR3 DNA is TGTGCCAGCAGCCCTACTAGCGGGGCCTACAATGAGCAGTTCTTC. This chain connects TRBV11-3 to TRBJ2-1; 10 nucleotides agree with TRBD2. The ends lost 5 bases at V and 2 bases at J; junction bases unmatched: 3. The germline gives CDR1 SGHNT, CDR2 YENEEA. The CDR3 spans 15 residues.

V is TRBV4-2 and J is TRBJ2-3, with TRBD2 identical over 12 bases. The CDR3 runs to 16 residues. V gave up 5 bases and J gave up 11 bases; unmatched junction bases: 14. Germline assignment: CDR1 LGHNA and CDR2 YNFKEQ. CDR3 nucleotides: TGTGCCAGCAGCTCACTAGCGGGGGGACATCCTAGGAGGCAGTATTTT. Translation: CASSSLAGGHPRRQYF.

The chain links TRBV7-8 to TRBJ1-5; D is uncertain. This CDR3 region has 16 residues. V lost 5 bases and J 0 bases, leaving 14 bases between the germline ends. Germline values: CDR1 SGHVS, CDR2 FQNEAQ. This chain's CDR3 is CASSTMDPDSNQPQHF. The CDR3 coding sequence is TGTGCCAGCAGCACAATGGACCCAGATAGCAATCAGCCCCAGCATTTT.

The CDR3 loop reads CASSYKAGAITDTQYF. The CDR3, as DNA: TGTGCCAGCAGTTACAAAGCGGGGGCCATCACAGATACGCAGTATTTT. V is TRBV6-5 and J is TRBJ2-3, with 8 bases fitting TRBD2. The CDR3 loop spans 16 amino acids. The J segment lost 2 bases and the V segment lost 2 bases, leaving 6 bases of the junction unmatched. Germline V gene lookup returns CDR1 MNHEY and CDR2 SVGAGI.

The rearrangement joins TRBV30 to TRBJ1-4, with D possibly matching TRBD1 (6 bases). Trimming shortened V by 5 bases and J by 8 bases, and 21 bases separated the two germline ends. Germline CDR1 and CDR2: GTSNPN and SVGIG (reference sequence). CDR3 length equals 15 residues. In DNA form, the CDR3 reads TGTGCCTGGGGCGGGGGGCGAGTCATAGGCGAAAAACTGTTTTTT. Encoded protein: CAWGGGRVIGEKLFF. Supplemented by reference TRBV30 and TRBJ1-4, the full variable domain reads SQTIHQWPATLVQPVGSPLSLECTVEGTSNPNLYWYRQAAGRGLQLLFYSVGIGQISSEVPQNLSASRPQDRQFILSSKKLLLSDSGFYLCAWGGGRVIGEKLFFGSGTQLSVL.

This chain joins TRBV4-2 and TRBJ1-2, with TRBD1 as a possible D gene (5 bases). The CDR3 contains 14 residues. V gave up 0 bases and J gave up 4 bases, with 9 bases separating them. The germline V gene has CDR1 LGHNA and CDR2 YNFKEQ. The CDR3 reads CASSQDVGVYGYTF. In nucleotides, the CDR3 is TGTGCCAGCAGCCAAGACGTGGGGGTCTATGGCTACACCTTC.

The chain carries TRBV29-1 and TRBJ2-3, with D possibly TRBD2 on 5 matching bases. V lost 6 bases and J 0 bases, leaving 16 bases between the germline ends. This CDR3 has 15 amino acids. Germline assignment: CDR1 SQVTM and CDR2 ANQGSEA. CDR3 sequence: CSVGLRGTSTDTQYF. In nucleotides, the CDR3 is TGCAGCGTGGGCCTCCGGGGAACTAGCACAGATACGCAGTATTTT.

The chain recombines TRBV7-9 with TRBJ1-5; D remains ambiguous. The length of the CDR3 is 14 residues. The V gene's germline CDR1 is SEHNR and CDR2 FQNEAQ (reference sequence). The V and J ends lost 4 bases and 2 bases respectively, with 9 bases between them. The CDR3 DNA follows: TGTGCCAGCAGCTGGTCTGGAGGCAATCAGCCCCAGCATTTT. This gives the protein CASSWSGGNQPQHF.

The CDR3 is CASSLPGLQYEQYF. DNA for the CDR3: TGTGCCAGCAGCTTGCCTGGACTCCAATACGAGCAGTACTTC. V usage is TRBV7-9 and J usage is TRBJ2-7; TRBD2 might be the D (5 bases). The CDR3 consists of 14 residues. V lost 3 bases and J lost 4, with 13 bases in between. Per germline, CDR1 SEHNR and CDR2 FQNEAQ (reference sequence).

The CDR3 nucleotides read TGTGCCAGCAGCTCCGGGGGGCAGCCCCAGCATTTT. This translates into CASSSGGQPQHF. The rearrangement joins TRBV5-6 to TRBJ1-5; D is perhaps TRBD1 (5 bases). Germline CDR1 reads SGHDT; CDR2 reads YYEEEE. The CDR3 contains 12 residues. V dropped 3 bases and J dropped 7 bases, with 8 bases sitting between them.

This chain connects TRBV6-6 to TRBJ2-7, with D hard to call. The germline V and J ends were trimmed by 5 bases and 2 bases, with 13 bases remaining between them. CDR1 MNHNY and CDR2 SVGAGI come from the germline V gene (reference sequence). This CDR3 region has 14 residues. The CDR3 DNA reads TGTGCCAGCAGTAGTTACAGCATGGCCTACGAGCAGTACTTC. This encodes CASSSYSMAYEQYF.

The V call is TRBV16, the J call TRBJ1-1; D unresolved. V was pared by 2 bases and J by 0 bases, with 10 bases between. The CDR3 consists of 15 residues. Germline V gene data show CDR1 as KGHSY and CDR2 as FQNENV. Here the CDR3 DNA reads TGTGCCAGCAGCCAAACTAAAGGGCTGAACACTGAAGCTTTCTTT. Translating gives CASSQTKGLNTEAFF.

The chain joins TRBV5-1 to TRBJ2-2, with D maybe TRBD1 (5 bases). V gave up 3 bases and J gave up 6 bases, with 15 bases separating them. The CDR3 spans 15 residues. The germline V gene encodes CDR1 SGHRS and CDR2 YFSETQ. Here the CDR3 DNA reads TGCGCCAGCAGCTCGGCGTCAGGGCGTTCCGGGGAGCTGTTTTTT. Amino acids: CASSSASGRSGELFF. The whole variable domain, remainder taken from reference TRBV5-1 and TRBJ2-2, is KAGVTQTPRYLIKTRGQQVTLSCSPISGHRSVSWYQQTPGQGLQFLFEYFSETQRNKGNFPGRFSGRQFSNSRSEMNVSTLELGDSALYLCASSSASGRSGELFFGEGSRLTVL.

This chain connects TRBV13 to TRBJ2-7, with a possible D match to TRBD1 (6 bases). V was shortened by 3 bases and J by 3 bases, with 12 bases between the two germline ends. CDR3 length: 14 residues. CDR1 is PRHDT, CDR2 FYEKMQ, per germline (reference sequence). The CDR3 is CASSFPGQSYEQYF. CDR3 bases: TGTGCCAGCAGCTTCCCGGGACAAAGCTACGAGCAGTACTTC.

This clone was seen more than once but under ten times. V usage is TRBV4-1 and J usage is TRBJ1-1; D is possibly TRBD1 (5 bases). The CDR3 has 16 amino acids. V was clipped by 6 bases and J by 0 bases, with 17 bases between them. CDR1 and CDR2 from the germline V gene are MGHRA and YSYEKL. CDR3 sequence reads: CASRSAGETMNTEAFF. The DNA for the CDR3 is TGCGCCAGCAGATCGGCGGGGGAGACAATGAACACTGAAGCTTTCTTT.

This clone has a handful of counts. Other DNA sequences within the sample encode an identical CDR3. The chain couples TRBV7-9 to TRBJ1-1; 7 bases agree with TRBD1. J gave up 1 base and V 7 bases, and 3 bases lay outside the gene matches. Germline values: CDR1 SEHNR, CDR2 FQNEAQ (reference sequence). CDR3 length: 13 residues. The CDR3, as DNA: TGTGCCAGCATCGGACAGGAGAACACTGAAGCTTTCTTT. Its translation: CASIGQENTEAFF.

V gene TRBV30 combines with J gene TRBJ2-3; maybe TRBD2 (7 bases). With 0 bases removed from V and 6 bases from J, the gap between germline ends came to 10 bases. This CDR3 comprises 13 residues. From germline, CDR1 is GTSNPN and CDR2 SVGIG (reference sequence). The CDR3 region is CAWSVGGGDTQYF. In nucleotides, the CDR3 is TGTGCCTGGAGTGTAGGGGGAGGGGATACGCAGTATTTT.

The chain employs TRBV7-9 and TRBJ1-1; TRBD1 might be the D (6 bases). The CDR3 contains 13 residues. V was cut by 5 bases and J by 6 bases, with 13 bases left in between. Germline V gene sequence: CDR1 SEHNR, CDR2 FQNEAQ (reference sequence). The CDR3 protein is CASSPPRGAEAFF. In nucleotides, the CDR3 is TGTGCCAGCAGCCCCCCCAGGGGCGCTGAAGCTTTCTTT.

The gene calls are TRBV29-1 and TRBJ2-3; 10 nucleotides match TRBD1. Germline V lookup: CDR1 SQVTM, CDR2 ANQGSEA. The CDR3 length is 14 residues. With 3 bases clipped from V and 3 bases from J, the junction kept 3 bases outside the gene matches. CDR3 coding DNA: TGCAGCGTTGACGGACAGGGGGGGACAGATACGCAGTATTTT. Translation gives CSVDGQGGTDTQYF.